The clone carrying this T cell receptor beta chain occurred once. The record originates from a study of blood T cell repertoires in COVID-19. In the original workflow: Reference gene primer amplification gave estimated nucleated cell counts. The repertoire was sequenced with immunoSEQ multiplex PCR; TCRdb's copy has only in-frame clones and lacks some. Clone size and V and J calls were adopted from that table, with D and trimming inferred from the DNA. The repertoire has about 120,000 clones, almost 90% of them found once; the top ten carry around 4%. Trimming removed 0 bases from V and 3 bases from J, with 8 bases in between. This CDR3 is 13 amino acids long. Germline CDR1 and CDR2: GTSNPN and SVGIG (reference sequence).

Input material: peripheral blood. This sequence was found in a woman aged 60-70 years with COVID-19, enrolled during active disease. The rearrangement uses TRBV30 and TRBJ1-1; D unclear. CDR3: CAWSVRGDTEAFF. The DNA for the CDR3 is TGTGCCTGGAGTGTCCGGGGAGACACTGAAGCTTTCTTT.